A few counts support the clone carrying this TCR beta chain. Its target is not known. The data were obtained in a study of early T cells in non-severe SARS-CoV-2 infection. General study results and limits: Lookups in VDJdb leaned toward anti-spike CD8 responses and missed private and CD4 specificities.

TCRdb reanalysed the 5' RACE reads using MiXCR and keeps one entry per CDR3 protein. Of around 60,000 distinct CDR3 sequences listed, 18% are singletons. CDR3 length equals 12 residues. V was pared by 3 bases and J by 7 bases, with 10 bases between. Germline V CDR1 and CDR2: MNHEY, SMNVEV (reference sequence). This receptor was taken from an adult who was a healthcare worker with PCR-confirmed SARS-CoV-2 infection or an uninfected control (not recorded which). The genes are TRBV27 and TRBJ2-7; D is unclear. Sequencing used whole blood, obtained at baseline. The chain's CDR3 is CASSFGPEEQYF. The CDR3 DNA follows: TGTGCCAGCAGTTTCGGGCCGGAGGAGCAGTACTTC.